This passage covers 32 T cell receptor beta chains from one sample sequenced in a study of T-cell reconstitution after alpha-beta-depleted transplantation in children. A TCRbeta library incorporating unique molecular identifiers was prepared. TCRdb re-analysed the PCR reads in MiXCR, keeping a single row per CDR3 protein. The sample lists a few hundred thousand distinct CDR3 sequences, roughly 11% occurring once. Material: PBMCs, obtained before TCRalphabeta/CD19-depleted stem cell transplant. The source is a child younger than two with acute myeloid leukemia, due to receive a stem cell transplant.

This clonotype was found many times. V gene TRBV20-1 combines with J gene TRBJ2-1, with a tentative D call TRBD2 (6 bases). The V gene's germline CDR1 is DFQATT and CDR2 SNEGSKA (reference sequence). The CDR3 runs to 11 residues. Trimming left V 5 bases short and J 8 bases short, with 10 bases between. The CDR3 loop is CSAPGVHEQFF. The CDR3 bases are TGCAGTGCTCCGGGGGTGCATGAGCAGTTCTTC.

This clonotype was seen at least ten times. CDR3 nucleotides: TGCAGTGCTAGACTTGCGCGAGGATATAATGAAAAACTGTTTTTT. Protein: CSARLARGYNEKLFF. The chain employs TRBV20-1 and TRBJ1-4; D ambiguous. The CDR3 has 15 amino acids. V lost 2 bases and J lost 4, with 14 bases in between. The germline V gene has CDR1 DFQATT and CDR2 SNEGSKA (reference sequence).

This clonotype was seen a few times. The CDR3 sequence: CASRYGTGPQETQYF. As DNA, the CDR3 is TGTGCCAGCAGATACGGGACAGGTCCTCAAGAGACCCAGTACTTC. The rearrangement links TRBV12-3 or TRBV12-4 to TRBJ2-5; 8 nucleotides agree with TRBD1. Losses at the gene ends were 6 bases for V and 2 bases for J; bases not matched to a gene: 8. This CDR3 has 15 residues.

This clonotype was counted at least ten times. The V gene is TRBV14, the J gene TRBJ2-4, with 8 bases fitting TRBD1. V was pared by 5 bases and J by 7 bases, with 4 bases of the junction left unmatched. Germline V gene lookup returns CDR1 SGHDN and CDR2 FVKESK. This CDR3 contains 13 residues. The DNA of the CDR3 is TGTGCCAGCAGCACTTACAGGGGGAACATTCAGTACTTC. Translation: CASSTYRGNIQYF.

In this sample, this clonotype turned up many times. The chain employs TRBV29-1 and TRBJ2-3; 7 bases are a match to TRBD1. V was pared by 0 bases and J by 4 bases, with 4 bases of the junction left unmatched. There are 14 residues in the CDR3. Germline V gene sequence: CDR1 SQVTM, CDR2 ANQGSEA. DNA of the CDR3: TGCAGCGTTGAAGAGAGGGACAGATCAGATACGCAGTATTTT. Translated, it gives CSVEERDRSDTQYF.

There are many counts of this clonotype. J is TRBJ1-5 and V is TRBV11-2; unclear D gene. The germline CDR1 and CDR2 sequences are SGHAT and FQNNGV. The CDR3 contains 13 residues. V was trimmed by 3 bases and J by 6 bases, leaving 9 bases between them. In nucleotides, the CDR3 is TGTGCCAGCAGCTTTGGGGAATTTCAGCCCCAGCATTTT. The encoded protein is CASSFGEFQPQHF.

The V and J genes are TRBV29-1 and TRBJ1-1; no definite D call. The germline gives CDR1 SQVTM, CDR2 ANQGSEA. There are 13 residues in the CDR3. With 2 bases removed from V and 10 bases from J, the gap between germline ends came to 17 bases. Here the CDR3 reads CSVEQNYPIAAFF. CDR3 sequence (DNA): TGCAGCGTTGAACAGAACTATCCGATCGCAGCTTTCTTT.

In its sample, this clonotype was seen many times. The CDR3 bases are TGTGCCAGCAGTTTAAGCGAGGACAGGGGGCGCGGTCAGCCCCAGCATTTT. It is translated as CASSLSEDRGRGQPQHF. The chain is built from TRBV12-3 or TRBV12-4 and TRBJ1-5, with TRBD1 matching 11 bases. V trimming: 2 bases; J trimming: 6 bases; junction bases outside the gene matches: 9. The CDR3 is made up of 17 amino acids.

The CDR3 DNA reads TGTGCCAGCTCCCAGGACGGCCCTGGAAACACCATATATTTT. This encodes CASSQDGPGNTIYF. The rearrangement uses TRBV27 and TRBJ1-3; D remains ambiguous. This CDR3 region has 14 residues. Per germline, CDR1 MNHEY and CDR2 SMNVEV (reference sequence). V was clipped by 8 bases and J by 2 bases, with 13 bases between them.

Concerning this clonotype itself: Sequence at one end of the junction differs from germline and may be a read error. The CDR3 is CSGGAGSPNEQCF. As DNA, the CDR3 is TGCAGCGGAGGGGCCGGGAGTCCCAACGAGCAGTGCTTC. The chain uses TRBV29-1 and TRBJ2-7, with D tentatively TRBD2 (6 bases). The V gene's germline CDR1 is SQVTM and CDR2 ANQGSEA. The CDR3 contains 13 residues.

J is TRBJ2-1 and V is TRBV30; a weak D match, TRBD1 (5 bases). Germline CDR1 and CDR2: GTSNPN and SVGIG (reference sequence). This CDR3 contains 15 residues. Trimming left V 4 bases short and J 5 bases short, with 18 bases between. The CDR3 loop reads CAWNGARPLNNEQFF. CDR3 nucleotide sequence: TGTGCCTGGAATGGGGCCAGGCCATTAAACAATGAGCAGTTCTTC.

This clonotype has just a few counts. The J gene is TRBJ1-2, the V gene TRBV20-1; TRBD1 might be the D (5 bases). V lost 0 bases to trimming and J lost 4 bases, with 18 bases between them. Germline assignment: CDR1 DFQATT and CDR2 SNEGSKA (reference sequence). The CDR3 length is 16 residues. The chain's CDR3 is CSAREMGHQKPYGYTF. DNA of the CDR3: TGCAGTGCTAGAGAAATGGGGCACCAAAAACCCTATGGCTACACCTTC.

This clonotype has at least ten counts. This chain links TRBV6-5 with TRBJ1-4, with D unclear. Trimming took 4 bases from V and 5 from J, leaving 14 bases between them. Germline CDR1 and CDR2: MNHEY and SVGAGI. This CDR3 comprises 15 residues. DNA for the CDR3: TGTGCCAGCAGTTCCCACCTCCCCGGGAATGAAAAACTGTTTTTT. Its translation: CASSSHLPGNEKLFF.

Notes on this clonotype: This may be a read error: a much more frequent sequence differs by one nucleotide. The chain recombines TRBV28 with TRBJ2-3; 8 bases map to TRBD1. The CDR3 totals 16 residues. CDR1 is MDHEN and CDR2 is SYDVKM in the germline V gene. The DNA for the CDR3 is TGTGCCAGCAGTTTACTCCCAGGGGGCGGCACAGATAGGCAGTATTTT. This codes for CASSLLPGGGTDRQYF.

This clonotype has only a few counts. A much larger clonotype is one base distant, so this may be a read error. The CDR3 bases are TGCAGTGCTGGAGAACAGCAGGGCAGGGGGCTTAATCGGCCCCAGCATTTT. Its protein is CSAGEQQGRGLNRPQHF. The rearrangement links TRBV20-1 to TRBJ1-5; 8 bases match TRBD1. The CDR3 contains 17 residues. Germline V gene lookup returns CDR1 DFQATT and CDR2 SNEGSKA (reference sequence).

This clonotype was counted at least ten times. CDR3 sequence reads: CATSDRQGNQPQHF. The CDR3 DNA reads as TGTGCCACCAGTGATCGACAGGGCAATCAGCCCCAGCATTTT. V and J are TRBV24-1 and TRBJ1-5, with D maybe TRBD1 (6 bases). CDR1 is KGHDR and CDR2 is SFDVKD in the germline V gene. This CDR3 has 14 residues. Trimming stripped 3 bases from V and 2 bases from J, with 7 bases between.

This clonotype was seen at least ten times. The V call is TRBV7-8, the J call TRBJ2-3; 11 nucleotides match TRBD2. The ends lost 6 bases at V and 6 bases at J; junction bases unmatched: 17. The CDR3 loop spans 18 amino acids. Germline lookup yields CDR1 SGHVS and CDR2 FQNEAQ. The CDR3 nucleotides are TGTGCCAGCAGTCCACCCCTGAGGCTAGCGGGGGGCCGGGATACGCAGTATTTT. This sequence encodes CASSPPLRLAGGRDTQYF.

The chain recombines TRBV13 with TRBJ2-7, with D uncertain. The V gene lost 4 bases and the J gene lost 2 bases, with 15 bases spanning the gap. The length of the CDR3 is 15 residues. CDR1 is PRHDT and CDR2 is FYEKMQ in the germline V gene (reference sequence). This CDR3 is CASSSRTALAYEQYF. In DNA, the CDR3 is TGTGCCAGCAGCTCTAGGACGGCCTTGGCCTACGAGCAGTACTTC.

This clonotype was seen ten or more times. The chain employs TRBV5-5 and TRBJ2-2; D gene unclear. The V end was cut by 3 bases, the J end by 0 bases, with 0 bases between. The V gene's germline CDR1 is SGHKS and CDR2 YYEKEE (reference sequence). This CDR3 spans 12 amino acids. This CDR3 reads CASSSNTGELFF. As DNA, the CDR3 is TGTGCCAGCAGCTCGAACACCGGGGAGCTGTTTTTT.

In this sample, this clonotype turned up many times. The genes are TRBV20-1 and TRBJ2-5; 14 bases fit TRBD2. The germline V gene encodes CDR1 DFQATT and CDR2 SNEGSKA (reference sequence). The length of the CDR3 is 13 residues. Losses at the gene ends were 5 bases for V and 4 bases for J; bases not matched to a gene: 0. CDR3 coding DNA: TGCAGTGCTGGGACTAGCGGGAGAGAGACCCAGTACTTC. This codes for CSAGTSGRETQYF.

By share, this clonotype counts as medium-sized. This chain links TRBV7-6 with TRBJ1-5; D not resolved. V was pared by 7 bases and J by 1 base, with 5 bases between. Germline V gene lookup returns CDR1 SGHVS and CDR2 FNYEAQ. This CDR3 spans 12 amino acids. In DNA form, the CDR3 reads TGTGCCAGCATTTGGAGCAATCAGCCCCAGCATTTT. It codes for CASIWSNQPQHF.

This clonotype was counted at least ten times. This chain uses TRBV11-3 with TRBJ2-6; the D call may be TRBD1 or TRBD2 (5 bases each). Per the germline V gene, CDR1 is SGHNT and CDR2 is YENEEA. CDR3 length equals 17 residues. V was trimmed by 5 bases and J by 0 bases, leaving 14 bases between them. In nucleotides, the CDR3 is TGTGCCAGCAGCGAGGGACCCTCCGGCTCTGGGGCCAACGTCCTGACTTTC. Amino acid sequence: CASSEGPSGSGANVLTF.

The J gene is TRBJ2-1, the V gene TRBV12-3 or TRBV12-4, with TRBD2 matching over 12 bases. V dropped 8 bases and J dropped 3; count of bases not matched to a gene: 14. This CDR3 spans 18 amino acids. CDR3 loop: CASPLLKLTSGGYNEQFF. The CDR3 DNA reads TGTGCCAGCCCCCTCCTGAAGCTGACTAGCGGGGGCTACAATGAGCAGTTCTTC.

At least ten counts were recorded for this clonotype. This chain connects TRBV20-1 to TRBJ1-6; 8 bases line up with TRBD1. Germline lookup yields CDR1 DFQATT and CDR2 SNEGSKA (reference sequence). V trimming: 2 bases; J trimming: 4 bases; junction bases outside the gene matches: 1. The length of the CDR3 is 14 residues. The CDR3 protein is CSARRTGYNSPLHF. The CDR3 DNA is TGCAGTGCTAGAAGGACAGGGTATAATTCACCCCTCCACTTT.

As concerns this clonotype: This may come from a read error, since a much larger clone is one base off. The chain employs TRBV6-6 and TRBJ1-1, with 7 bases identical to TRBD1. Germline lookup yields CDR1 MNHNY and CDR2 SVGAGI (reference sequence). The CDR3 covers 16 residues. For the CDR3, the DNA is TGTGCCGGCAGGGATGATACAAACAGGGGTGGCACTGAAGCTTTCTTT. It is translated as CAGRDDTNRGGTEAFF.

Ten or more counts support this clonotype. The J gene is TRBJ1-5, the V gene TRBV13, with TRBD1 identical over 8 bases. This CDR3 has 14 residues. CDR1 is PRHDT and CDR2 is FYEKMQ in the germline V gene (reference sequence). Trimming removed 5 bases from V and 7 bases from J; junction bases left unmatched: 7. The CDR3 DNA follows: TGTGCCAGCAGCCGACAGGGGACCCTCCAGCCCCAGCATTTT. Translation gives CASSRQGTLQPQHF.

This clonotype has a count of ten or more. The chain uses TRBV18 and TRBJ2-5; a weak D match, TRBD2 (5 bases). V dropped 0 bases and J dropped 7 bases, with 15 bases sitting between them. CDR3 length: 15 residues. Germline assignment: CDR1 KGHSH and CDR2 LQKENI. The CDR3 protein is CASSPPGRPKGTQYF. The CDR3 DNA follows: TGTGCCAGCTCACCACCGGGGAGACCCAAGGGGACCCAGTACTTC. The variable domain in full, completed from reference TRBV18 and TRBJ2-5, reads NAGVMQNPRHLVRRRGQEARLRCSPMKGHSHVYWYRQLPEEGLKFMVYLQKENIIDESGMPKERFSAEFPKEGPSILRIQQVVRGDSAAYFCASSPPGRPKGTQYFGPGTRLLVL.

A few counts support this clonotype. V gene TRBV7-2 combines with J gene TRBJ2-1; 14 bases are shared with TRBD2. Germline assignment: CDR1 SGHTA and CDR2 FQGNSA. The CDR3 totals 16 residues. J gave up 10 bases and V 5 bases, and 10 bases lay outside the gene matches. CDR3 sequence: CASSPHGTSGRKEQFF. CDR3 bases: TGTGCCAGCAGCCCGCACGGGACTAGCGGGAGAAAGGAGCAGTTCTTC.

This clonotype was observed a few times. This rearrangement joins TRBV11-2 to TRBJ2-7, with D hard to call. The CDR3 loop spans 13 amino acids. V was clipped by 0 bases and J by 3 bases, with 6 bases between them. Germline loops: CDR1 SGHAT, CDR2 FQNNGV. The CDR3 bases are TGTGCCAGCAGCTTAGATTCCGGCTACGAGCAGTACTTC. It encodes CASSLDSGYEQYF. The whole variable domain, filled in from reference TRBV11-2 and TRBJ2-7, reads EAGVAQSPRYKIIEKRQSVAFWCNPISGHATLYWYQQILGQGPKLLIQFQNNGVVDDSQLPKDRFSAERLKGVDSTLKIQPAKLEDSAVYLCASSLDSGYEQYFGPGTRLTVT.

The table lists this clonotype with many counts. The V gene is TRBV7-2, the J gene TRBJ2-5, with TRBD2 matching over 7 bases. The CDR3 spans 16 residues. Germline values: CDR1 SGHTA, CDR2 FQGNSA. V lost 1 base and J lost 3; bases outside the gene matches: 8. The chain's CDR3 is CASSLGGASGKETQYF. The CDR3 region has the DNA TGTGCCAGCAGCTTAGGAGGGGCTAGCGGTAAAGAGACCCAGTACTTC.

This clonotype occurred many times. This sequence joins TRBV27 and TRBJ2-7, with D possibly TRBD2 on 5 matching bases. V lost 5 bases and J 5 bases, leaving 19 bases between the germline ends. CDR1 and CDR2 (germline): MNHEY, SMNVEV (reference sequence). This CDR3 spans 15 amino acids. Here the CDR3 DNA reads TGTGCCAGCAGTAGGGTTAGAGGGAGCGTCCACGAGCAGTACTTC. It codes for CASSRVRGSVHEQYF.

Note on this clonotype: This clone may be a read error of a much larger clone one base away. The chain employs TRBV18 and TRBJ1-1; TRBD1 is a possible D gene (6 bases). Germline CDR1 KGHSH, CDR2 LQKENI. The V end lost 4 bases, the J end lost 4 bases, and 10 bases lay between the germline ends. This CDR3 is built from 13 residues. The DNA of the CDR3 is TGTGCCAGCTCACAACAGGGAGGCACTGAAGCTTTCTTT. Translation gives CASSQQGGTEAFF.